This T cell receptor (beta chain) appears in the sequencing data of a study of identical twins. Study-level results: Cross-sectional statistics underpinned the conclusions; the same donors were not followed. In cord blood, abundant beta clonotypes had fewer insertions; memory showed no trend.

After removal of 5 bases from V and 6 bases from J, the junction contained 10 bases not matched to a gene. This CDR3 spans 14 amino acids. CDR1 and CDR2 from the germline V gene are DFQATT and SNEGSKA (reference sequence). The sample holds many counts of this clonotype. Its matching antigen is unknown. TCRdb redid the calling of the 5' RACE reads with MiXCR, one entry per CDR3 protein. The sample lists just over 500,000 distinct CDR3 sequences, 22% seen once, with around 0.9% in the top ten. The same sample was also used in a study of T cells expressing NK-cell markers. That work states: Cells sorted as CD3+CD56+NKG2C+, CD3+CD56+NKG2C- and CD3+CD56-NKG2C+ T cells supplied the TCR beta repertoires.

This TCR was recovered from a woman aged 18-29 years in good health. The chain carries TRBV20-1 and TRBJ2-1, with 7 bases aligning to TRBD1. Specimen: CD4+ T cells sorted from blood. The CDR3 DNA follows: TGCAGTGCTGGCAGGGGGTGGAGCGGCAATGAGCAGTTCTTC. This translates into CSAGRGWSGNEQFF.